What follows are 17 T cell receptor beta chains derived from one specimen sequenced in a study of T cell repertoires in cytomegalovirus infection. MiXCR was run by TCRdb on the reads, yielding one entry per CDR3 protein. The sample carries roughly 500,000 distinct CDR3 sequences, 33% recorded once. Their specific antigens are unknown. The input for sequencing was cultured PBMCs, taken from culture after CMV antigen stimulation. The receptors were gathered from a human donor in good health (CMV status not recorded). Some clones in this sample may be carry-over from other donors' samples.

The table lists this clonotype with a few counts. The chain is built from TRBV4-3 and TRBJ2-3, with D possibly matching TRBD2 (5 bases). The CDR3 contains 13 residues. Per germline, CDR1 LGHNA and CDR2 YSLEER. Trimming left V 2 bases short and J 6 bases short, with 9 bases between. CDR3 region: CASSQTSGDTQYF. Written as DNA, the CDR3 is TGCGCCAGCAGCCAAACCTCGGGGGATACGCAGTATTTT.

This clonotype turned up a few times. The chain has TRBV7-2 and TRBJ2-3; D uncertain. The germline V gene encodes CDR1 SGHTA and CDR2 FQGNSA. The CDR3 is made up of 15 amino acids. Trimming took 1 base from V and 3 from J, leaving 11 bases between them. The CDR3 loop reads CASSLVGVGTDTQYF. The CDR3, as DNA: TGTGCCAGCAGCTTAGTAGGCGTGGGGACAGATACGCAGTATTTT. Using reference TRBV7-2 and TRBJ2-3 for the parts outside the CDR3, the full variable domain is GAGVSQSPSNKVTEKGKDVELRCDPISGHTALYWYRQSLGQGLEFLIYFQGNSAPDKSGLPSDRFSAERTGGSVSTLTIQRTQQEDSAVYLCASSLVGVGTDTQYFGPGTRLTVL.

The V call is TRBV6-2 or TRBV6-3, the J call TRBJ1-1, with D uncertain. Trimming removed 7 bases at V and 1 base at J, with 19 bases between. Germline V gene sequence: CDR1 MNHEY, CDR2 SVGEGT. This CDR3 contains 16 residues. The CDR3 DNA is TGTGCCAGCAAGCACTATACCCGCGTTGAGAACACTGAAGCTTTCTTT. It translates to CASKHYTRVENTEAFF.

V gene TRBV19 combines with J gene TRBJ1-2; the D is unclear. CDR1 and CDR2 from the germline V gene are LNHDA and SQIVND (reference sequence). This CDR3 spans 13 amino acids. Between the trimmed V and J ends, which lost 0 bases and 4 bases, there was a span of 6 bases. The CDR3 DNA follows: TGTGCCAGTAGTATAGACAGTGTCTATGGCTACACCTTC. The encoded protein is CASSIDSVYGYTF.

The rearrangement links TRBV10-3 to TRBJ2-1; no reliable D call. There are 12 residues in the CDR3. Germline V CDR1 and CDR2: ENHRY, SYGVKD. The V and J ends lost 5 bases and 4 bases respectively, with 6 bases between them. The CDR3 bases are TGTGCCATCAGTCCAGAGTACAATGAGCAGTTCTTC. Its translation: CAISPEYNEQFF.

There are a few counts of this clonotype. This CDR3 is CASQDSGANVLTF. CDR3 coding DNA: TGTGCCAGCCAGGATTCTGGGGCCAACGTCCTGACTTTC. The chain is built from TRBV12-3 or TRBV12-4 and TRBJ2-6; D is ambiguous. The length of the CDR3 is 13 residues. The ends were cut back, 8 bases at V and 1 base at J, with 6 bases in the middle.

The chain combines TRBV7-8 with TRBJ2-1, with 8 bases aligning to TRBD1. This CDR3 has 14 residues. Germline CDR1 reads SGHVS; CDR2 reads FQNEAQ. V gave up 5 bases and J gave up 5 bases; unmatched junction bases: 5. The CDR3 loop is CASSRTGQDNEQFF. CDR3 bases: TGTGCCAGCAGCCGTACGGGACAGGACAATGAGCAGTTCTTC. The variable domain in full, with the rest retrieved from reference TRBV7-8 and TRBJ2-1, is GAGVSQSPRYKVAKRGQDVALRCDPISGHVSLFWYQQALGQGPEFLTYFQNEAQLDKSGLPSDRFFAERPEGSVSTLKIQRTQQEDSAVYLCASSRTGQDNEQFFGPGTRLTVL.

This clonotype was observed once. J is TRBJ2-1 and V is TRBV15; 14 nucleotides agree with TRBD2. The CDR3 sequence is 17 residues long. V dropped 1 base and J dropped 5; count of bases not matched to a gene: 4. The germline V gene has CDR1 LNHNV and CDR2 YYDKDF (reference sequence). The CDR3 bases are TGTGCCACCAGCAGAGGACTAGCGGGAGGGACGAACAATGAGCAGTTCTTC. Translated, it gives CATSRGLAGGTNNEQFF.

This chain connects TRBV11-2 to TRBJ2-6, with D hard to call. The germline V gene has CDR1 SGHAT and CDR2 FQNNGV. The CDR3 runs 16 residues. The germline V and J ends were trimmed by 1 base and 0 bases, with 7 bases remaining between them. CDR3 nucleotides: TGTGCCAGCAGCTTAGTTAGGTACTCTGGGGCCAACGTCCTGACTTTC. This encodes CASSLVRYSGANVLTF. Drawing the rest from reference TRBV11-2 and TRBJ2-6, the complete variable domain is EAGVAQSPRYKIIEKRQSVAFWCNPISGHATLYWYQQILGQGPKLLIQFQNNGVVDDSQLPKDRFSAERLKGVDSTLKIQPAKLEDSAVYLCASSLVRYSGANVLTFGAGSRLTVL.

This clonotype turned up a few times. The genes are TRBV20-1 and TRBJ2-2, with 9 bases fitting TRBD2. This CDR3 has 14 amino acids. V was pared by 6 bases and J by 7 bases, with 9 bases of the junction left unmatched. CDR1 is DFQATT and CDR2 is SNEGSKA in the germline V gene (reference sequence). The CDR3 spells CSASGLAQVGELFF. The DNA of the CDR3 is TGCAGTGCCTCGGGACTAGCTCAGGTCGGGGAGCTGTTTTTT.

The gene calls are TRBV29-1 and TRBJ1-2, with D tentatively TRBD1 (6 bases). Trimming left V 2 bases short and J 6 bases short, with 19 bases between. Per germline, CDR1 SQVTM and CDR2 ANQGSEA. The CDR3 sequence is 15 residues long. The CDR3 DNA is TGCAGCGTTGAATCCCAGGGGTCGACCTATGATGGCTACACCTTC. Its translation is CSVESQGSTYDGYTF.

The chain uses TRBV28 and TRBJ2-5; 10 bases match TRBD2. The germline gives CDR1 MDHEN, CDR2 SYDVKM. V shed 3 bases, J shed 2 bases, and the junction held 6 bases outside the gene matches. The CDR3 consists of 16 residues. The CDR3 protein is CASSLSGLATQETQYF. The CDR3 bases are TGTGCCAGCAGTTTGTCGGGACTAGCGACTCAAGAGACCCAGTACTTC.

The V call is TRBV29-1, the J call TRBJ2-3; no definite D call. Germline loops: CDR1 SQVTM, CDR2 ANQGSEA. Trimming took off 4 bases at V and 0 bases at J, with 8 bases between the two ends. This CDR3 has 13 amino acids. The CDR3 DNA reads TGCAGCGTTGTATATTCTAGCACAGATACGCAGTATTTT. Translating gives CSVVYSSTDTQYF.

The rearrangement uses TRBV29-1 and TRBJ1-1; D might be TRBD1 (5 bases). The length of the CDR3 is 13 residues. V lost 6 bases and J 1 base, leaving 12 bases between the germline ends. Germline CDR1 reads SQVTM; CDR2 reads ANQGSEA. The CDR3 here is CSVWGNKNTEAFF. The CDR3, as DNA: TGCAGCGTCTGGGGCAATAAGAACACTGAAGCTTTCTTT.

J is TRBJ2-6 and V is TRBV2; no firm D call. Germline V CDR1 and CDR2: SNHLY, FYNNEI. This CDR3 is built from 14 residues. V was cut by 0 bases and J by 4 bases, with 4 bases left in between. The CDR3 DNA reads TGTGCCAGCAGTGAAGCGTACGGGGCCAACGTCCTGACTTTC. Translating it yields CASSEAYGANVLTF.

The chain's CDR3 is CASSYPGAGETQYF. The DNA of the CDR3 is TGTGCCAGCAGTTATCCGGGGGCGGGAGAGACCCAGTACTTC. The rearrangement uses TRBV12-3 or TRBV12-4 and TRBJ2-5; TRBD1 or TRBD2 may be the D gene (6 bases each). Trimming took 4 bases from V and 4 from J, leaving 13 bases between them. The CDR3 is 14 residues long.

Ten or more counts support this clonotype. V is TRBV7-2 and J is TRBJ1-3; unclear D gene. The CDR3 contains 12 residues. CDR1 and CDR2 from the germline V gene are SGHTA and FQGNSA. Trimming took off 2 bases at V and 2 bases at J, with 1 base between the two ends. For the CDR3, the DNA is TGTGCCAGCAGCTTAACTGGAAACACCATATATTTT. Translation: CASSLTGNTIYF.